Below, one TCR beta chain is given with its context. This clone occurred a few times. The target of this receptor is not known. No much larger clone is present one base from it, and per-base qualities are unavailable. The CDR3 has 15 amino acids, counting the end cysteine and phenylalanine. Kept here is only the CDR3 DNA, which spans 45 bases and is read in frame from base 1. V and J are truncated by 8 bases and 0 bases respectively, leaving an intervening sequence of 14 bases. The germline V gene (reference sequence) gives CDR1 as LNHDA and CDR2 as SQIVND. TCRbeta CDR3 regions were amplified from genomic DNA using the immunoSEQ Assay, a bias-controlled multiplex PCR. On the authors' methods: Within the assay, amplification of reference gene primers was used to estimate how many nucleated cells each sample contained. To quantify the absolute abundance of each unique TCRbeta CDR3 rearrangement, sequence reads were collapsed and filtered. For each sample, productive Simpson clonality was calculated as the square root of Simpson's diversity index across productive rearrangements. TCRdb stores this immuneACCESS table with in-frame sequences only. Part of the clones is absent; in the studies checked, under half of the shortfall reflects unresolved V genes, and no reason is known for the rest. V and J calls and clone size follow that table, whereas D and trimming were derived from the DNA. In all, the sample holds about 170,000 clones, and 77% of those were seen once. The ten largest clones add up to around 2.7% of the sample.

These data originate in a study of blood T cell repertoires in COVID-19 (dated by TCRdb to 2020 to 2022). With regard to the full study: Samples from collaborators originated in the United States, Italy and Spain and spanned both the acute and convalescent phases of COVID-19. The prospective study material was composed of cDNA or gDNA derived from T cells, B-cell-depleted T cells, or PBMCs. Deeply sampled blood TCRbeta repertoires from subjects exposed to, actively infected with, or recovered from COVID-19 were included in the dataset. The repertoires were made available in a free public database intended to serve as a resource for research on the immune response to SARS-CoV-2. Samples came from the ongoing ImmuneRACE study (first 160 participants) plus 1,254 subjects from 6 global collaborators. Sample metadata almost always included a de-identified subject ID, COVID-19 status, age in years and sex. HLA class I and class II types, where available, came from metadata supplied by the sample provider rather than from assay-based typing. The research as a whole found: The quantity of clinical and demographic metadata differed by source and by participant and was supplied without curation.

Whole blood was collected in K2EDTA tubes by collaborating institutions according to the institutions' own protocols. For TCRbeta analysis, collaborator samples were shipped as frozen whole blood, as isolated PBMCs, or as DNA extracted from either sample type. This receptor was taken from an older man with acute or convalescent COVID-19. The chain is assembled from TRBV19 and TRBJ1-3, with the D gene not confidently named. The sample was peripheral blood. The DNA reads TGTGCCAGTCGCCCTAGCTCGGGCTCTGGAAACACCATATATTTT. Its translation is CASRPSSGSGNTIYF.